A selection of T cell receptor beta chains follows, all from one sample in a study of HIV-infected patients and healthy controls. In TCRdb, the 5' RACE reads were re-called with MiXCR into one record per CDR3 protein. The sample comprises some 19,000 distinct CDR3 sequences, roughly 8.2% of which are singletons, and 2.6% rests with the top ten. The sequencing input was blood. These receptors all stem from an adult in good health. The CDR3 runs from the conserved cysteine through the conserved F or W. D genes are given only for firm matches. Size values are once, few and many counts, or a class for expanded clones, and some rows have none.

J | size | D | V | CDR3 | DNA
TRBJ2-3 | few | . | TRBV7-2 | CASRLGSTDTQYF | TGTGCCAGCAGACTGGGCAGCACAGATACGCAGTATTTT
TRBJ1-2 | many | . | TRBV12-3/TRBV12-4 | CASSLVGSYGYTF | TGTGCCAGCAGTTTAGTGGGGTCCTATGGCTACACCTTC
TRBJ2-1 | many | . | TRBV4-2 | CASSQVSAGSSYNEQFF | TGTGCCAGCAGCCAAGTCTCGGCGGGGAGCTCCTACAATGAGCAGTTCTTC
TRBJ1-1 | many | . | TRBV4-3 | CASSQEFGPNTEAFF | TGCGCCAGCAGCCAAGAGTTTGGCCCGAACACTGAAGCTTTCTTT
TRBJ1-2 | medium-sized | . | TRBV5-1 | CASSLATGYRTF | TGCGCCAGCAGCTTGGCAACAGGGTATCGCACCTTC
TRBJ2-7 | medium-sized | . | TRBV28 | CASSSGSPNYEQYF | TGTGCCAGCAGTTCGGGGTCCCCTAACTACGAGCAGTACTTC
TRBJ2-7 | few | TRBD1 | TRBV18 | CASSPSARGQGSYEQYF | TGTGCCAGCTCACCAAGCGCCCGAGGACAGGGAAGCTACGAGCAGTACTTC
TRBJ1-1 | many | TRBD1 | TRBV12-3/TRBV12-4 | CASSFGTGGRTEAFF | TGTGCCAGCAGTTTCGGGACAGGGGGCCGGACTGAAGCTTTCTTT
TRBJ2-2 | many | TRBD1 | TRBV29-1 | CSLPPGTGVGNTGELFF | TGCAGCCTCCCTCCCGGGACAGGGGTTGGGAACACCGGGGAGCTGTTTTTT
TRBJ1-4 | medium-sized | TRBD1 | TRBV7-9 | CASSQGQDGKLFF | TGTGCCAGCAGCCAGGGACAGGACGGAAAACTGTTTTTT
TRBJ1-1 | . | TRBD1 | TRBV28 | CASSFLDRAIRAFF | TGTGCCAGCAGTTTCCTGGACAGGGCTATCAGAGCTTTCTTT
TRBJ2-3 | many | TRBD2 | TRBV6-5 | CASTPWSGKDLDTQYF | TGTGCCAGCACCCCGTGGAGCGGGAAAGATCTCGATACGCAGTATTTT
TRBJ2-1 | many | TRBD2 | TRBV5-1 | CASSSSGGGSAHNEQFF | TGCGCCAGCAGCTCTAGCGGGGGTGGTAGTGCGCACAACGAGCAGTTCTTC
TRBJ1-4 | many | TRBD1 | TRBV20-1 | CSATRTGGLGKLFF | TGCAGTGCTACAAGGACAGGGGGCTTGGGAAAACTGTTTTTT
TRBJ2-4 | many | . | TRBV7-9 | CASRIGAATVQYF | TGTGCCAGCAGAATAGGGGCAGCTACTGTTCAGTACTTC
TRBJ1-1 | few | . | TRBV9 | CASSEGTGETEAFF | TGTGCCAGCAGCGAGGGGACGGGGGAAACTGAAGCTTTCTTT
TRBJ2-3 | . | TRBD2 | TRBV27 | CASSPLPPGLAGGPADTQYF | TGTGCCAGCAGTCCCCTCCCCCCGGGACTAGCGGGGGGGCCGGCAGATACGCAGTATTTT
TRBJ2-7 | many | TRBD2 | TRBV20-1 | CSATGAPTSGMSYEQYF | TGCAGTGCTACGGGGGCACCGACTAGCGGTATGTCCTACGAGCAGTACTTC
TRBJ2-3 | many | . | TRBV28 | CASSFLETTDTQYF | TGTGCCAGCAGTTTTTTGGAAACCACAGATACGCAGTATTTT
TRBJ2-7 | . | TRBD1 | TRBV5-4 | CASSSTGGSIHEQYF | TGTGCCAGCAGCTCAACAGGGGGATCGATCCACGAGCAGTACTTC
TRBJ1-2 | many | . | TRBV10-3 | CAISADKNYGYTF | TGTGCCATCAGTGCAGACAAGAACTATGGCTACACCTTC
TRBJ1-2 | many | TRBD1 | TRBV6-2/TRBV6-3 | CASRGTGVVYGYTF | TGTGCCAGCAGGGGGACAGGGGTCGTCTATGGCTACACCTTC
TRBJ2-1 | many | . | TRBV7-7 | CASSLGWLDNEQFF | TGTGCTAGCAGCTTAGGTTGGCTGGACAATGAGCAGTTCTTC
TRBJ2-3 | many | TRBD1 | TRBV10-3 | CAIGSGTGGTDTQYF | TGTGCCATCGGTTCAGGGACAGGGGGCACAGATACGCAGTATTTT
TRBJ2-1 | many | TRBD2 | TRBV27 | CASSLSSGRRYNEQFF | TGTGCCAGCAGTTTATCTAGCGGGAGACGTTACAATGAGCAGTTCTTC
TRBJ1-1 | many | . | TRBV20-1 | CSARPLKVEVGTEAFF | TGCAGTGCTAGACCCTTAAAGGTCGAAGTCGGCACTGAAGCTTTCTTT
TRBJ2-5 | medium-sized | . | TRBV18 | CASSRSDHYQETQYF | TGTGCCAGCTCACGTTCCGACCATTACCAAGAGACCCAGTACTTC
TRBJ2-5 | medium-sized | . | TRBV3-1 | CASSRRTQETQYF | TGTGCCAGCAGCCGACGGACCCAAGAGACCCAGTACTTC
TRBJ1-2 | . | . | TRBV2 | CASSALPVNYGYTF | TGTGCCAGCAGCGCCCTGCCGGTCAACTATGGCTACACCTTC
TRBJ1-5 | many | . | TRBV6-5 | CASSRYQGDNQPQHF | TGTGCCAGCAGTAGGTATCAGGGAGACAATCAGCCCCAGCATTTT
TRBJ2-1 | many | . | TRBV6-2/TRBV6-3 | CASSYIGEQFF | TGTGCCAGCAGTTACATCGGTGAGCAGTTCTTC
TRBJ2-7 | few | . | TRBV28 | CASSFLLFHEQYF | TGTGCCAGCAGTTTTTTACTTTTCCACGAGCAGTACTTC
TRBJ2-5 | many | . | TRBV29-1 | CSVGSRLHTQYF | TGCAGCGTTGGAAGCCGGCTGCACACCCAGTACTTC
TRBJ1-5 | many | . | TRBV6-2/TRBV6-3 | CASSPTGLRGNQPQHF | TGTGCCAGCAGTCCGACAGGTTTGAGGGGCAATCAGCCCCAGCATTTT
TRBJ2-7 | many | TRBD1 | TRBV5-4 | CASSLGTGGGYEQYF | TGTGCCAGCAGCTTGGGGACAGGGGGAGGCTACGAGCAGTACTTC
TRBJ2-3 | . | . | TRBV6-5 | CASNPRTGTDTQYF | TGTGCCAGCAACCCGAGGACTGGCACAGATACGCAGTATTTT
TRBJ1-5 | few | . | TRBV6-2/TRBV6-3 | CASSYSFLNQPQHF | TGTGCCAGCAGTTACAGTTTCTTGAATCAGCCCCAGCATTTT
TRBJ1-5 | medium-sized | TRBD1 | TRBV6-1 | CASSEDRGGNQPQHF | TGTGCCAGCAGTGAAGACAGGGGAGGCAATCAGCCCCAGCATTTT
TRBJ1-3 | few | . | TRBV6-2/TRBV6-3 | CASSQKTFASGNTIYF | TGTGCCAGCAGTCAAAAGACTTTCGCCTCTGGAAACACCATATATTTT
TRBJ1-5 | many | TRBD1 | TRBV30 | CAWSVPGGGQPQHF | TGTGCCTGGAGTGTTCCAGGGGGCGGTCAGCCCCAGCATTTT